The rows below give T cell receptor beta chains drawn from one sample of a study of blood T cell repertoires in COVID-19. TCRdb keeps only in-frame clones here, not all; method: immunoSEQ multiplex PCR. The repertoire includes 150,000 to 200,000 clones, 87% of them detected once, and about 5% sits in the top ten. Sequencing input: peripheral blood. The receptors derive from a human donor in a cohort sampled during active COVID-19. CDR3s include the opening cysteine and the closing phenylalanine or tryptophan. Fields, in order: CDR3 length, D gene, V gene, clone size, J gene, CDR3 DNA, CDR3 protein. A D gene is named only where the DNA matches it firmly. A row's size may be missing; if present it is once, few, many or a size class.

15,NA,TRBV5-8,NA,TRBJ1-6,TGTGCCAGCAGCTTGGAACAGGGAAGGCATTCACCCCTCCACTTT,CASSLEQGRHSPLHF
13,NA,TRBV28,NA,TRBJ2-5,TGTGCCAGCAGTTTATTCCGGGAAGAGACCCAGTACTTC,CASSLFREETQYF
17,TRBD1,TRBV11-2,NA,TRBJ2-1,TGTGCCAGCAGCACGGGACAGGGATTAGCGTTTTGGAATGAGCAGTTCTTC,CASSTGQGLAFWNEQFF
15,TRBD1,TRBV4-1,NA,TRBJ1-2,TGCGCCAGCAGCCAAGAGGGGTCACGGGACAGGCCTCGCACCTTC,CASSQEGSRDRPRTF
15,NA,TRBV9,NA,TRBJ2-7,TGTGCCAGCAGCGAGGGAGCGGGCCTCTCCTACGAGCAGTACTTC,CASSEGAGLSYEQYF
14,NA,TRBV19,NA,TRBJ1-2,TGTGCCAGTAGTACGGGACACTGGGCCTATGGCTACACCTTC,CASSTGHWAYGYTF
9,NA,TRBV12-3/TRBV12-4,few,TRBJ1-2,TGTGCCAGCAGCCGCGACAGCTCCTTC,CASSRDSSF
13,TRBD1,TRBV6-6,few,TRBJ2-7,TGTGCCAGCAGGCGGGGACAGGGGTCCGAGCAGTACTTC,CASRRGQGSEQYF
14,TRBD2,TRBV4-2,NA,TRBJ2-3,TGTGCCAGCAGCCACGAAGCGGGACGCGATACGCAGTATTTT,CASSHEAGRDTQYF
14,NA,TRBV25-1,few,TRBJ1-2,TGTGCCAGCAGTGAATACGGGGGAGACTATGGCTACACCTTC,CASSEYGGDYGYTF
13,TRBD1,TRBV6-5,NA,TRBJ1-5,TGTGCCAGCAGAGGACAGGGGGCAGGGTCCCAGCATTTT,CASRGQGAGSQHF
15,TRBD2,TRBV27,NA,TRBJ2-7,TGTGCCAGCAGTCGACTAGCGGGAGGGGGATACGAGCAGTACTTC,CASSRLAGGGYEQYF
14,NA,TRBV19,NA,TRBJ2-5,TGTGCCAGTAGCGTAACAGGGGGGGGAGAGACCCAGTACTTC,CASSVTGGGETQYF
13,NA,TRBV6-5,NA,TRBJ2-2,TGTGCCAGCAGTTACTCCCGGACCGGGGAGCTGTTTTTT,CASSYSRTGELFF
16,TRBD2,TRBV5-1,NA,TRBJ2-5,TGCGCCAGCGCCCCCCCGGTAGCGGGGGGCCGAGAGACCCAGTACTTC,CASAPPVAGGRETQYF
14,TRBD1,TRBV6-5,once,TRBJ2-7,TGTGCCAGCGGCCGGGACAGGGGATCCTACGAGCAGTACTTC,CASGRDRGSYEQYF
14,NA,TRBV5-1,NA,TRBJ2-1,TGCGCCAGCAGCTCGACCAGCGAAGTGGCTGAGCAGTTCTTC,CASSSTSEVAEQFF
14,NA,TRBV2,once,TRBJ1-6,TGTGCCAGCAGCCTTAGGGGGTATAATTCACCCCTCCACTTT,CASSLRGYNSPLHF
12,NA,TRBV19,NA,TRBJ2-2,TGTGCCAGTGGGGGGATAACCGGGGAGCTGTTTTTT,CASGGITGELFF
18,TRBD2,TRBV15,NA,TRBJ2-2,TGTGCCACCACGAGGGTCCCCCTAGCGGTAAAGAACACCGGGGAGCTGTTTTTT,CATTRVPLAVKNTGELFF
17,TRBD1,TRBV24-1,NA,TRBJ2-2,TGTGCCACCAGTGACACCGGGACAGCTTCGAACACCGGGGAGCTGTTTTTT,CATSDTGTASNTGELFF
15,TRBD1,TRBV19,once,TRBJ1-5,TGTGCCAGTACCGAAGACAGGGTTTGGAATCAGCCCCAGCATTTT,CASTEDRVWNQPQHF
11,NA,TRBV6-5,NA,TRBJ2-7,TGTGCCAGCAGTACTGTCTACGAGCAGTACTTC,CASSTVYEQYF
14,TRBD1,TRBV7-6,NA,TRBJ2-3,TGTGCCAGCAGCTCACAGGGGCCCACAGATACGCAGTATTTT,CASSSQGPTDTQYF
18,TRBD2,TRBV20-1,NA,TRBJ2-7,TGCAGTGCTAGTCCCCCCCATCCTAGCGGGGGTTTGTCCTACGAGCAGTACTTC,CSASPPHPSGGLSYEQYF
16,NA,TRBV5-1,NA,TRBJ1-6,TGCGCCAGCAGCTTGGTGTCGACAGGAACTAATTCACCCCTCCACTTT,CASSLVSTGTNSPLHF
15,NA,TRBV28,NA,TRBJ1-2,TGTGCCAGCAGTTTAGGTCAGTTGCTTGGCTATGGCTACACCTTC,CASSLGQLLGYGYTF
17,TRBD1,TRBV5-1,once,TRBJ1-1,TGCGCCAGCAGCTTGTTTTCTTGGGACAGGCCCCACACTGAAGCTTTCTTT,CASSLFSWDRPHTEAFF
15,TRBD1,TRBV6-2/TRBV6-3,NA,TRBJ2-7,TGTGCCAGCAGTTACTCACAGGGGGCGATCTACGAGCAGTACTTC,CASSYSQGAIYEQYF
15,NA,TRBV19,NA,TRBJ2-2,TGTGCCAGTAGTATCGTCAGGGCGAACACCGGGGAGCTGTTTTTT,CASSIVRANTGELFF
15,NA,TRBV11-1,NA,TRBJ2-7,TGTGCCAGCAGCTTAGGCCGGAGCCTTCCCTACGAGCAGTACTTC,CASSLGRSLPYEQYF
14,TRBD2,TRBV27,NA,TRBJ2-7,TGTGCCAGCGCCGGGGGGGGGCACCCCTACGAGCAGTACTTC,CASAGGGHPYEQYF
13,NA,TRBV28,NA,TRBJ1-5,TGTGCCAGCAGGCCACAGGGTGGTCAGCCCCAGCATTTT,CASRPQGGQPQHF
14,NA,TRBV30,NA,TRBJ2-1,TGTGCCTCCTGCGAGGGGGGGGTTTACAATGAGCAGTTCTTC,CASCEGGVYNEQFF
15,NA,TRBV28,NA,TRBJ2-2,TGTGCCAGCAGTTTCATGTCAGCGGACACCGGGGAGCTGTTTTTT,CASSFMSADTGELFF
20,TRBD2,TRBV6-1,NA,TRBJ2-3,TGTGCCAGCAGTGAACTAAATTCGGGACTAGCGGTTTCCTACACAGATACGCAGTATTTT,CASSELNSGLAVSYTDTQYF
14,NA,TRBV6-1,NA,TRBJ1-2,TGTGCCAGCAGTGAAGCTGGGGCAGCCTATGGCTACACCTTC,CASSEAGAAYGYTF
15,NA,TRBV11-1,NA,TRBJ1-1,TGTGCCAGCAGCTTCAACCAGGACACCCTTGGTCAAGCTTTCTTT,CASSFNQDTLGQAFF
13,TRBD1,TRBV29-1,NA,TRBJ1-2,TGCAGCACGCTGGGACAGGGCCCGGAAGGCTACACCTTC,CSTLGQGPEGYTF
17,NA,TRBV5-6,NA,TRBJ2-2,TGTGCCAGCAGCTTACCAGTTCAGGAGGGTGGGACCGGGGAGCTGTTTTTT,CASSLPVQEGGTGELFF
18,TRBD1,TRBV7-2,NA,TRBJ2-7,TGTGCCAGCAGCTTAAAAGTAGACTGGGACAGGGTGGGTTACGAGCAGTACTTC,CASSLKVDWDRVGYEQYF
17,NA,TRBV6-4,NA,TRBJ1-5,TGTGCCAGCCCCAGGTCCACACCGGATGCCCTCAATCAGCCCCAGCATTTT,CASPRSTPDALNQPQHF
15,TRBD2,TRBV7-9,few,TRBJ2-1,TGTGCCAGCAGCTTAGGGATTAGCGGGGGAACTGAGCAGTTCTTC,CASSLGISGGTEQFF
16,NA,TRBV3-1/TRBV3-2,NA,TRBJ2-7,TGTGCCAGCAGGAGTTCCGACAGCCCTGCCCCCTACGAGCAGTACTTC,CASRSSDSPAPYEQYF
17,TRBD1,TRBV19,NA,TRBJ2-4,TGTGCCAGTAGATCTCTTAACTGGACAGGGCCCAAAAACATTCAGTACTTC,CASRSLNWTGPKNIQYF
13,NA,TRBV29-1,NA,TRBJ2-7,TGCAGCGTTGGGTCCAATTTAGCCTACGAGCAGTACTTC,CSVGSNLAYEQYF
15,TRBD2,TRBV6-5,NA,TRBJ2-7,TGTGCCAGCAGTCTCACGGGACTAGCGGGCTCCGAGCAGTACTTC,CASSLTGLAGSEQYF
15,NA,TRBV7-9,NA,TRBJ1-3,TGTGCCAGCAGCTTCCCCACAGGGTTTGGAAACACCATATATTTT,CASSFPTGFGNTIYF
14,NA,TRBV19,once,TRBJ1-1,TGTGCCAGTACCCTGAGGTTAGGAAACACTGAAGCTTTCTTT,CASTLRLGNTEAFF